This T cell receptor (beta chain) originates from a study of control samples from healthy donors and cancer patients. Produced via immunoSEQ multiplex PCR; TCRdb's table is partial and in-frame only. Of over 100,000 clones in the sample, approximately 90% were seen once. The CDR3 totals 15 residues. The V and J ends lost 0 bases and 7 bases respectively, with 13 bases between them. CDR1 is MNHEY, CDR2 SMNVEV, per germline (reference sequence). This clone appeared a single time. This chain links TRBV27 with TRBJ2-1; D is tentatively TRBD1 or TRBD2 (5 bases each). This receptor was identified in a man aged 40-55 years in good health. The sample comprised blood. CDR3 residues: CASSLSGTSENEQFF. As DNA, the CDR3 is TGTGCCAGCAGTTTATCAGGGACGAGTGAAAATGAGCAGTTCTTC.